This TCR beta chain was sequenced in a study of CD8 T cells in ankylosing spondylitis. MiXCR was run by TCRdb on the 5' RACE reads, yielding one entry per CDR3 protein. The sample records 100,000 to 150,000 distinct CDR3 sequences, around 9.7% being singletons. This clonotype was recorded at least ten times. V was pared by 5 bases and J by 0 bases, with 10 bases between. The CDR3 is made up of 13 amino acids. Germline CDR1 is SQVTM and CDR2 is ANQGSEA. The sequencing sample was made of blood, either unsorted or a sorted T cell fraction (not recorded which). The source of this sequence is a male donor with ankylosing spondylitis or in good health (not recorded which). The chain recombines TRBV29-1 with TRBJ2-5; D unresolved. CDR3 in amino acids: CSVLVKNQETQYF. As DNA, the CDR3 is TGCAGCGTTCTAGTTAAAAACCAAGAGACCCAGTACTTC. The full variable domain, with the rest looked up from reference TRBV29-1 and TRBJ2-5, is SAVISQKPSRDICQRGTSLTIQCQVDSQVTMMFWYRQQPGQSLTLIATANQGSEATYESGFVIDKFPISRPNLTFSTLTVSNMSPEDSSIYLCSVLVKNQETQYFGPGTRLLVL.